The 21 T cell receptor beta chains below come from one sample, sequenced in a study of blood T cell repertoires in COVID-19. Clones were sequenced by immunoSEQ multiplex PCR, and TCRdb holds only the in-frame ones, with some missing. The table records tens of thousands of clones, about 83% of them present only once. The material sequenced was peripheral blood. All receptors derive from a woman older than 75 with acute or convalescent COVID-19.

This chain joins TRBV4-1 and TRBJ1-4; D is uncertain. Trimming shortened V by 4 bases and J by 0 bases, and 9 bases separated the two germline ends. This CDR3 spans 15 amino acids. Germline V gives CDR1 MGHRA, CDR2 YSYEKL. The CDR3 loop reads CASSPQAATNEKLFF. CDR3 in DNA: TGCGCCAGCAGCCCGCAGGCTGCAACTAATGAAAAACTGTTTTTT.

J is TRBJ1-5 and V is TRBV19; D is possibly TRBD1 (6 bases). Between the trimmed V and J ends, which lost 9 bases and 0 bases, there was a span of 12 bases. The germline V gene has CDR1 LNHDA and CDR2 SQIVND (reference sequence). This CDR3 comprises 14 residues. CDR3 loop: CASRGDYSNQPQHF. DNA of the CDR3: TGTGCCAGCAGGGGAGACTATAGCAATCAGCCCCAGCATTTT. The complete variable domain, with remaining parts taken from reference TRBV19 and TRBJ1-5, reads DGGITQSPKYLFRKEGQNVTLSCEQNLNHDAMYWYRQDPGQGLRLIYYSQIVNDFQKGDIAEGYSVSREKKESFPLTVTSAQKNPTAFYLCASRGDYSNQPQHFGDGTRLSIL.

The chain is built from TRBV10-2 and TRBJ2-1, with TRBD2 matching 11 bases. Germline trimming cut 8 bases from V and 4 bases from J; bases unmatched to any gene: 7. CDR3 size: 15 residues. The V gene's germline CDR1 is WSHSY and CDR2 SAAADI. The CDR3 DNA follows: TGCGCCAGCTCTTTAGCGGGAGGGTCTTACAATGAGCAGTTCTTC. It yields the protein CASSLAGGSYNEQFF.

The chain couples TRBV19 to TRBJ1-3; no clear D gene. This CDR3 has 14 amino acids. V lost 5 bases and J lost 2, with 10 bases in between. CDR1 and CDR2 from the germline V gene are LNHDA and SQIVND (reference sequence). The CDR3 DNA sequence: TGTGCCAGTAGTGTTTTTACAGCTGGAAACACCATATATTTT. Translated, it gives CASSVFTAGNTIYF.

This clone was picked up a small number of times. The genes are TRBV19 and TRBJ1-1; D is uncertain. Per germline, CDR1 LNHDA and CDR2 SQIVND (reference sequence). The CDR3 sequence is 15 residues long. V was shortened by 1 base and J by 1 base, with 10 bases between the two germline ends. The CDR3 sequence is CASSIGPGRNTEAFF. The CDR3 coding sequence is TGTGCCAGTAGTATAGGGCCGGGAAGGAACACTGAAGCTTTCTTT.

The CDR3 loop reads CASRVSPGNTIYF. The DNA for the CDR3 is TGTGCCAGCAGGGTTAGTCCTGGAAACACCATATATTTT. The chain recombines TRBV28 with TRBJ1-3; D not certain. V was clipped by 6 bases and J by 2 bases, with 8 bases between them. Germline CDR1 is MDHEN and CDR2 is SYDVKM. This CDR3 spans 13 amino acids.

V is TRBV7-3 and J is TRBJ2-5; a weak D match, TRBD2 (6 bases). The CDR3 consists of 14 residues. Germline lookup yields CDR1 SGHTA and CDR2 FQGTGA. The V end was cut by 5 bases, the J end by 5 bases, with 15 bases between. The CDR3 is CASSPTGRGETQYF. The DNA of the CDR3 is TGTGCCAGCAGCCCAACTGGGCGGGGTGAGACCCAGTACTTC.

The chain links TRBV28 to TRBJ1-2, with a possible D match to TRBD1 (5 bases). Germline CDR1 and CDR2: MDHEN and SYDVKM. The CDR3 is made up of 13 amino acids. Deletions cut 6 bases from V and 4 bases from J, with 12 bases between. Here the CDR3 reads CASRPPTVYGYTF. The CDR3 bases are TGTGCCAGCAGACCTCCGACAGTCTATGGCTACACCTTC.

The V gene is TRBV27, the J gene TRBJ2-1; D is perhaps TRBD2 (6 bases). The CDR3 extends over 15 amino acids. From germline, CDR1 is MNHEY and CDR2 SMNVEV (reference sequence). V was clipped by 3 bases and J by 7 bases, with 16 bases between them. The CDR3 is CASSFDGSPYNEQFF. The CDR3 coding sequence is TGTGCCAGCAGTTTTGACGGGAGCCCATATAATGAGCAGTTCTTC.

The rearrangement uses TRBV28 and TRBJ1-3; no definite D call. The V and J ends lost 7 bases and 0 bases respectively, with 16 bases between them. Germline-derived CDR1 and CDR2 are MDHEN and SYDVKM. The length of the CDR3 is 16 residues. CDR3 sequence (DNA): TGTGCCAGCACCCCCCCCAGGTCCTTCTCTGGAAACACCATATATTTT. This translates into CASTPPRSFSGNTIYF.

The chain uses TRBV5-1 and TRBJ2-1; 8 bases agree with TRBD1. The germline CDR1 and CDR2 sequences are SGHRS and YFSETQ. CDR3 size: 16 residues. V shed 2 bases, J shed 4 bases, and the junction held 8 bases outside the gene matches. The CDR3 DNA follows: TGCGCCAGCAGCTTAACGGACAGGGCGTTTTACAATGAGCAGTTCTTC. It is translated as CASSLTDRAFYNEQFF.

The CDR3 DNA reads TGCGCCAGCAGCCCCGGCGGGGCAGTCGCGAACACCGGGGAGCTGTTTTTT. Amino acids: CASSPGGAVANTGELFF. This sequence joins TRBV4-1 and TRBJ2-2; D is perhaps TRBD2 (6 bases). The V gene lost 4 bases and the J gene lost 0 bases, with 15 bases spanning the gap. In germline, CDR1 is MGHRA, CDR2 YSYEKL. The CDR3 is 17 residues long.

This chain connects TRBV11-1 to TRBJ2-1, with D possibly TRBD2 on 5 matching bases. Germline lookup yields CDR1 SGHAT and CDR2 FQDESV (reference sequence). V was shortened by 7 bases and J by 5 bases, with 15 bases between the two germline ends. The CDR3 totals 14 residues. CDR3 in DNA: TGTGCCAGCAACACGGGGTCACCAAACAATGAGCAGTTCTTC. As protein: CASNTGSPNNEQFF.

The table lists this clone with a count of one. J is TRBJ2-1 and V is TRBV7-3; 13 positions agree with TRBD2. Germline trimming cut 5 bases from V and 9 bases from J; bases unmatched to any gene: 10. This CDR3 has 16 amino acids. The V gene's germline CDR1 is SGHTA and CDR2 FQGTGA. The CDR3 nucleotides read TGTGCCAGCAGCACTGTTCCGGGACTAGCGGGAACTGAGCAGTTCTTC. Amino acid sequence: CASSTVPGLAGTEQFF. Variable domain in full (rest from reference TRBV7-3 and TRBJ2-1): GAGVSQTPSNKVTEKGKYVELRCDPISGHTALYWYRQSLGQGPEFLIYFQGTGAADDSGLPNDRFFAVRPEGSVSTLKIQRTERGDSAVYLCASSTVPGLAGTEQFFGPGTRLTVL.

This clone was found once. The J gene is TRBJ1-2, the V gene TRBV6-5, with TRBD1 matching over 7 bases. The CDR3 runs 13 residues. The junction had 3 bases not matched to a gene; V was cut back by 4 bases and J by 4 bases. The germline gives CDR1 MNHEY, CDR2 SVGAGI. CDR3 nucleotides: TGTGCCAGCAGTTGGGGACAGTTCTATGGCTACACCTTC. Translation: CASSWGQFYGYTF.

This chain links TRBV5-1 with TRBJ1-2; D remains unclear. The CDR3 consists of 14 residues. In germline, CDR1 is SGHRS, CDR2 YFSETQ. V was trimmed by 5 bases and J by 0 bases, leaving 11 bases between them. The CDR3 spells CASRSGETNYGYTF. The CDR3 nucleotides read TGCGCCAGCAGGTCGGGAGAAACTAACTATGGCTACACCTTC.

The rearrangement uses TRBV28 and TRBJ1-2, with D tentatively TRBD1 (5 bases). CDR1 is MDHEN, CDR2 SYDVKM, per germline. CDR3 size: 14 residues. The V end was cut by 3 bases, the J end by 8 bases, with 16 bases between. CDR3 nucleotide sequence: TGTGCCAGCAGTTTGTCGATCCGGGGGTTAGGCTACACCTTC. This sequence encodes CASSLSIRGLGYTF.

The V and J genes are TRBV5-6 and TRBJ1-1; 8 nucleotides align to TRBD1. J was trimmed by 4 bases and V by 5 bases; bases with no gene match: 13. The CDR3 has 16 amino acids. CDR1 SGHDT and CDR2 YYEEEE come from the germline V gene. Written as DNA, the CDR3 is TGTGCCAGCAGTTCGACAGGGGCGGCCATCGGCACTGAAGCTTTCTTT. Protein sequence: CASSSTGAAIGTEAFF.

This sequence joins TRBV5-1 and TRBJ2-3, with 13 bases identical to TRBD2. The CDR3 loop spans 16 amino acids. With 0 bases clipped from V and 6 bases from J, the junction kept 4 bases outside the gene matches. CDR1 and CDR2 from the germline V gene are SGHRS and YFSETQ. In nucleotides, the CDR3 is TGCGCCAGCAGCTTGGGACTAGCGGGGGGTCAGGATACGCAGTATTTT. It translates to CASSLGLAGGQDTQYF.

The chain joins TRBV6-5 to TRBJ1-5, with 10 bases that match TRBD1. The CDR3 contains 15 residues. Germline V lookup: CDR1 MNHEY, CDR2 SVGAGI. V was clipped by 5 bases and J by 3 bases; unmatched bases: 4. CDR3 DNA sequence: TGTGCCAGCAGTCAGGACAGGGGGGCCAATCAGCCCCAGCATTTT. Its translation: CASSQDRGANQPQHF.

The count of this clone is one. The chain is built from TRBV10-3 and TRBJ1-1, with a weak D call TRBD1 (6 bases). Trimming removed 6 bases from V and 1 base from J, with 15 bases in between. This CDR3 is 15 amino acids long. Looked up from germline, CDR1 is ENHRY and CDR2 is SYGVKD. The CDR3 region is CAIRTSGQANTEAFF. The CDR3 DNA reads TGTGCCATCAGAACCTCGGGACAAGCGAACACTGAAGCTTTCTTT.